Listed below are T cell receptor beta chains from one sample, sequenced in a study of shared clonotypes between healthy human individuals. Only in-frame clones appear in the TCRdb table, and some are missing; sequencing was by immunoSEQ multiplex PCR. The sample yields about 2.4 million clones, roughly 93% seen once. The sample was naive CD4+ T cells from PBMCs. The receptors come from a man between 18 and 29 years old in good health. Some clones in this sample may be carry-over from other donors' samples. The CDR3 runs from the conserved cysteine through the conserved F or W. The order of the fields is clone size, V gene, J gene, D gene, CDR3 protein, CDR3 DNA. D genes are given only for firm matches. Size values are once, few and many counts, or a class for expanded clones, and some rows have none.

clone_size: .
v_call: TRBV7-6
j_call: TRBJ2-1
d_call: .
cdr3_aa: CASSKESSYNEQFF
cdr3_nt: TGTGCCAGCAGCAAAGAAAGCTCCTACAATGAGCAGTTCTTC

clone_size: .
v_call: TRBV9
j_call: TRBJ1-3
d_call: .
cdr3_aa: CASSDSGPSSGNTIYF
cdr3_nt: TGTGCCAGCAGCGACTCGGGGCCGAGCTCTGGAAACACCATATATTTT

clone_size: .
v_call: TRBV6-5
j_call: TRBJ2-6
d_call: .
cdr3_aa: CASSYSNPGANVLTF
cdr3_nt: TGTGCCAGCAGTTACTCGAACCCTGGGGCCAACGTCCTGACTTTC

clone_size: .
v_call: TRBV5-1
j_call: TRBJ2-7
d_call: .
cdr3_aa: CASSLRLAKDEQYF
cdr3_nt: TGCGCCAGCAGCTTGAGGCTAGCGAAGGACGAGCAGTACTTC

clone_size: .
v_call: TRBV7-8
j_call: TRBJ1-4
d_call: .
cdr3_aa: CASRRGRTNEKLFF
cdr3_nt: TGTGCCAGCAGACGGGGTCGAACTAATGAAAAACTGTTTTTT

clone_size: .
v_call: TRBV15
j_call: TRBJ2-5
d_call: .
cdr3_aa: CATSRYRIEGRVTQYF
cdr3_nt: TGTGCCACCAGCAGGTACCGTATTGAGGGCCGTGTGACCCAGTACTTC

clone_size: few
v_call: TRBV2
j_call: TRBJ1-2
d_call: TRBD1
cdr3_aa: CANTRRQGPGYTF
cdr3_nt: TGTGCCAACACGAGAAGACAGGGTCCTGGCTACACCTTC

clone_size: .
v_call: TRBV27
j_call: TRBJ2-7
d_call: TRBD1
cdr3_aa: CATKTSLLARDRGSEQYF
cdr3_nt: TGTGCCACCAAAACTTCCCTTCTCGCACGGGACAGGGGATCCGAGCAGTACTTC

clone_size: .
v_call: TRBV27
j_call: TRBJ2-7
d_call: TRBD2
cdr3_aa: CASSLFTVLAGAYEQYF
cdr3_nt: TGTGCCAGCAGTTTATTTACGGTCCTAGCGGGAGCTTACGAGCAGTACTTC

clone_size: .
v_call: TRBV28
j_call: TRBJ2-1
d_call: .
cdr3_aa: CASSLLGRMSYNEQFF
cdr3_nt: TGTGCCAGCAGTTTATTAGGCAGGATGTCCTACAATGAGCAGTTCTTC

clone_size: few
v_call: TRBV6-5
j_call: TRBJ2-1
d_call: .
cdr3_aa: CASTSYINEQFF
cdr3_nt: TGTGCCAGCACCTCATACATCAATGAGCAGTTCTTC

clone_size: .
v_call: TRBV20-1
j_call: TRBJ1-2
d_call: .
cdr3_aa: CSARSGNGYTF
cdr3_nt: TGCAGTGCTAGATCGGGGAATGGCTACACCTTC

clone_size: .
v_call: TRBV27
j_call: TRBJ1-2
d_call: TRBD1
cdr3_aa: CASSEGPGGGTNYGYTF
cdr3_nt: TGTGCCAGCAGTGAGGGGCCAGGGGGGGGAACTAACTATGGCTACACCTTC

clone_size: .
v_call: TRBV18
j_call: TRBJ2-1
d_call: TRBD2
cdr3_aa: CASSPDGLAGVGQFF
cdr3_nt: TGTGCCAGCTCACCCGACGGACTAGCGGGAGTAGGGCAGTTCTTC

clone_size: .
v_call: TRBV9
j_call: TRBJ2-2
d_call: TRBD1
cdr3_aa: CASSARQGTNTGELFF
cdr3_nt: TGTGCCAGCAGCGCGCGACAGGGTACGAACACCGGGGAGCTGTTTTTT

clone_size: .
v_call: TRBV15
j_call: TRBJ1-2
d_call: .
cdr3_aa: CATSRDRGIYGYTF
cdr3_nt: TGTGCCACCAGCAGAGATCGGGGGATCTATGGCTACACCTTC

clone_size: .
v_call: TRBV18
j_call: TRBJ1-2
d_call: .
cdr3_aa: CASSQGGAGYTF
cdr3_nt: TGTGCCAGCTCACAGGGGGGGGCTGGCTACACCTTC

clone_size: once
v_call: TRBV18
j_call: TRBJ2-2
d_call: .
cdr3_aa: CASSPRLVSNTGELFF
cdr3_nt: TGTGCCAGCTCACCAAGACTAGTTTCGAACACCGGGGAGCTGTTTTTT

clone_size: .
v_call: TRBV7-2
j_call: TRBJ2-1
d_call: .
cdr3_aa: CASSLLPLGDQFF
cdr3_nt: TGTGCCAGCAGCTTACTTCCGCTGGGAGATCAGTTCTTC

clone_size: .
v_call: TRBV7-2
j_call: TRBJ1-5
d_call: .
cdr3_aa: CASSLAWPPGQPQHF
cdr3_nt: TGTGCCAGCAGCTTAGCGTGGCCCCCCGGTCAGCCCCAGCATTTT

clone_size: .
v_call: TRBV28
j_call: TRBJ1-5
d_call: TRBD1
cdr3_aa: CASTAQGTSNQPQHF
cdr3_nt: TGTGCCAGCACAGCACAGGGGACTAGCAATCAGCCCCAGCATTTT

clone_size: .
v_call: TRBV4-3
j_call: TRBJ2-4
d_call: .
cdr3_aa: CASSRERTVRRNHLAKNIQYF
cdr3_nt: TGCGCCAGCAGCCGCGAACGGACGGTGAGACGGAACCACCTAGCCAAAAACATTCAGTACTTC

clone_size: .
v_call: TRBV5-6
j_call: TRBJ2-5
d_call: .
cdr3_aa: CASSPDSFTGKETQYF
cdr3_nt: TGTGCCAGCAGCCCGGACAGTTTCACGGGGAAAGAGACCCAGTACTTC

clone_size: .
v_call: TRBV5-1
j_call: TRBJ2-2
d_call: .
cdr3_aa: CASSSLPTGNTGELFF
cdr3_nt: TGCGCCAGCAGCTCTCTACCAACAGGGAACACCGGGGAGCTGTTTTTT

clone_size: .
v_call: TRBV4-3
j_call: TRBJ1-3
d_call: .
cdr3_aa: CASSLRWSSGNTIYF
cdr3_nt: TGCGCCAGCAGCCTGCGCTGGAGCTCTGGAAACACCATATATTTT

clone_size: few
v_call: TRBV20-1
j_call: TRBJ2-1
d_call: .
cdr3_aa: CSARYNEQFF
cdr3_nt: TGCAGTGCTAGGTACAATGAGCAGTTCTTC

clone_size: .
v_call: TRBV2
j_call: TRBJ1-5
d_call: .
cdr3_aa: CASSVKGPQHF
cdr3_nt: TGTGCCAGCAGTGTTAAGGGGCCCCAGCATTTT

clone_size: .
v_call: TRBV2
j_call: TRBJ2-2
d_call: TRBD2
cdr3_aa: CAIRQGLAGAGELFF
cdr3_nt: TGTGCCATCCGCCAGGGACTAGCGGGAGCCGGGGAGCTGTTTTTT

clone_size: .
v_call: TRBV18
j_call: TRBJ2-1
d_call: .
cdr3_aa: CASSPLLLFSLRAPGYEQFF
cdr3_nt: TGTGCCAGCTCACCACTCCTCTTATTTAGCTTGCGGGCCCCCGGGTATGAGCAGTTCTTC

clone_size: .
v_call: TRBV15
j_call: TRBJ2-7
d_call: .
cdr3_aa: CATSRPASQGGDEQYF
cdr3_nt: TGTGCCACCAGCAGACCTGCTTCGCAGGGGGGCGACGAGCAGTACTTC

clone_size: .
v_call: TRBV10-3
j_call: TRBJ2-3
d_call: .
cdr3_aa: CAISESRGGPRISDTQYF
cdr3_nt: TGTGCCATCAGTGAGTCTAGGGGTGGCCCCAGGATCTCAGATACGCAGTATTTT

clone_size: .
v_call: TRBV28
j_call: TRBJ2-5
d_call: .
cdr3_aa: CASNLGRRGETQYF
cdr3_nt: TGTGCCAGCAACCTGGGACGGCGAGGAGAGACCCAGTACTTC

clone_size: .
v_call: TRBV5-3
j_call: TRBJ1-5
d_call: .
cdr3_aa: CARSLGEGGYSNQPQHF
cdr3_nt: TGTGCCAGAAGCTTGGGGGAGGGCGGATATAGCAATCAGCCCCAGCATTTT

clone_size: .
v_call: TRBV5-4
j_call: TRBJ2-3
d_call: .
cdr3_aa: CASSFFALAADTQYF
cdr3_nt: TGTGCCAGCAGCTTTTTTGCACTAGCTGCGGATACGCAGTATTTT

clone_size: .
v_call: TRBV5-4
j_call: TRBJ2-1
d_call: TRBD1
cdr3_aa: CASNPSDRGSYNEQFF
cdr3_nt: TGTGCCAGCAACCCTTCGGACAGGGGCTCCTACAATGAGCAGTTCTTC

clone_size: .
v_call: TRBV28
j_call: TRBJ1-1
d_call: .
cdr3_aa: CASSLYMYKPIIEAFF
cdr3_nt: TGTGCCAGCAGTTTATATATGTACAAGCCGATTATTGAAGCTTTCTTT

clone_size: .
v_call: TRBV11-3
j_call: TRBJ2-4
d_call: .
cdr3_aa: CASSLQGLDIQYF
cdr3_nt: TGTGCCAGCAGTTTACAGGGATTGGACATTCAGTACTTC

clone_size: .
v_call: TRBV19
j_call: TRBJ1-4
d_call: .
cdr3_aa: CASSRGMRNEKLFF
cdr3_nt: TGTGCCAGTAGTAGGGGGATGCGGAATGAAAAACTGTTTTTT

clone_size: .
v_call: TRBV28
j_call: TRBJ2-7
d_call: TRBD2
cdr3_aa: CASSYRLAATTYEQYF
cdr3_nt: TGTGCCAGCAGTTATAGACTAGCGGCCACAACCTACGAGCAGTACTTC

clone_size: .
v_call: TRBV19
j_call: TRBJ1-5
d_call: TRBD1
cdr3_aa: CASTLRDRYQPQHF
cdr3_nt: TGTGCCAGTACCCTGCGGGACAGATATCAGCCCCAGCATTTT

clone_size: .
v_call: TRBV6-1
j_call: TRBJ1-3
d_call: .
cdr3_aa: CASLVSSGNTIYF
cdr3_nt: TGTGCCAGCCTCGTCTCCTCTGGAAACACCATATATTTT

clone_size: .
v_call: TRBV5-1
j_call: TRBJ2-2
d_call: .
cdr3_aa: CASSPGQNTGELFF
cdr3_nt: TGCGCCAGCAGCCCCGGACAGAACACCGGGGAGCTGTTTTTT

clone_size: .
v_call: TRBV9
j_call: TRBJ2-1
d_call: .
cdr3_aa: CASSERFGEQFF
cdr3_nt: TGTGCCAGCAGTGAACGATTCGGTGAGCAGTTCTTC

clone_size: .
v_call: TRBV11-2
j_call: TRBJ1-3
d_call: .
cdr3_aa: CASSLQHYSGNTIYF
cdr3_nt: TGTGCCAGCAGCTTACAGCACTACTCTGGAAACACCATATATTTT

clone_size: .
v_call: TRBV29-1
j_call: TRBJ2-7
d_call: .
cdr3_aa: CSALEGGSRYF
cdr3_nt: TGCAGCGCCTTGGAAGGGGGTTCTCGGTACTTC

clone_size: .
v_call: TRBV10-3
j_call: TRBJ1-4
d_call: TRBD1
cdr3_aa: CAIASGTGVENEKLFF
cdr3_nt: TGTGCCATCGCTTCCGGCACAGGGGTTGAGAATGAAAAACTGTTTTTT

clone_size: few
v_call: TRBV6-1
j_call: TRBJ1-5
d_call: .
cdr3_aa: CASSEFSSNQPQHF
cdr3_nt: TGTGCCAGCAGTGAATTCAGTAGCAATCAGCCCCAGCATTTT

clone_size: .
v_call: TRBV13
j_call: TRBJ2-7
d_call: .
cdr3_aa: CASSLWAGARSYEQYF
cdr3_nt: TGTGCCAGCAGCTTGTGGGCAGGGGCGAGATCCTACGAGCAGTACTTC

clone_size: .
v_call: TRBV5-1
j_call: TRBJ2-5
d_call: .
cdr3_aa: CASSFGVEETQYF
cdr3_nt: TGCGCCAGCAGCTTCGGGGTAGAAGAGACCCAGTACTTC